This is a list of T cell receptor beta chains from one sample in a study of cytomegalovirus exposure and HLA in healthy donors. Profiled with immunoSEQ multiplex PCR; TCRdb holds only in-frame clones, not every one. The sample lists around 220,000 clones, more than 60% seen once, with approximately 1.7% in the top ten. Sequencing was performed on PBMCs. Source of these receptors: a woman aged 25 to 39 in good health and CMV-seronegative. The CDR3 runs from the conserved cysteine through the conserved F or W. A D gene is named only where the DNA matches it firmly. Expanded clones get a size class; other rows say once, few or many, or leave the size out.

TRBJ2-2 TRBV9 . . TGTGCCAGCAGCGTAGGAGTTAGCGGTAGCACCGGGGAGCTGTTTTTT CASSVGVSGSTGELFF
TRBJ1-4 TRBV13 TRBD1 . TGTGCCAGCGGGGACAGGGGGCTCCCGGAGGACGAAAAACTGTTTTTT CASGDRGLPEDEKLFF
TRBJ2-1 TRBV4-1 . . TGCGCCAGCAGCCCCTCCAGGATCAATGAGCAGTTCTTC CASSPSRINEQFF
TRBJ2-1 TRBV30 . . TGTGCCTGGACAAAGCAGGGGGGCTACAATGAGCAGTTCTTC CAWTKQGGYNEQFF
TRBJ2-1 TRBV10-1 TRBD2 . TGCGCCAGCAGTGAGACTAGCGGGAGGGCCCTCTCCTACAATGAGCAGTTCTTC CASSETSGRALSYNEQFF
TRBJ1-4 TRBV7-9 TRBD1 few TGTGCCAGCAGCTTATCGACAGGGGATGAAAAACTGTTTTTT CASSLSTGDEKLFF
TRBJ2-7 TRBV2 TRBD1 . TGTGCCAGCACCGGAGGACAGGGGGGACCCTACGAGCAGTACTTC CASTGGQGGPYEQYF
TRBJ1-1 TRBV12-5 TRBD1 . TGTGCTAGTGGTTTAGGGACAGCTGGGGACACTGAAGCTTTCTTT CASGLGTAGDTEAFF
TRBJ1-2 TRBV30 TRBD1 . TGTGCCTGGAGTCAACCGGGACAGGGGGTAGGCTATGGCTACACCTTC CAWSQPGQGVGYGYTF
TRBJ2-7 TRBV4-1 . many TGCGCCAGCAGACCAAGTAGAGCTACAGGAGACTACGAGCAGTACTTC CASRPSRATGDYEQYF
TRBJ2-3 TRBV29-1 . few TGCAGCGGAGACTACCCCAGCACAGATACGCAGTATTTT CSGDYPSTDTQYF
TRBJ1-1 TRBV18 . . TGTGCCAGCTCACCAAGGGACACCACTGAAGCTTTCTTT CASSPRDTTEAFF
TRBJ1-1 TRBV18 . . TGTGCCAGCTCACCACTGGACTTAGACACTGAAGCTTTCTTT CASSPLDLDTEAFF
TRBJ1-4 TRBV11-3 TRBD1 . TGTGCCAGCAGCAACAGGGGGCAGAGTGAAAAACTGTTTTTT CASSNRGQSEKLFF
TRBJ1-1 TRBV5-5 TRBD1 once TGTGCCAGCAGCTCACCCCAGGGGGAGCTGAACACTGAAGCTTTCTTT CASSSPQGELNTEAFF
TRBJ2-5 TRBV15 . . TGTGCCTCCGCCCGTAGCGGCGGAGAGACCCAGTACTTC CASARSGGETQYF
TRBJ1-2 TRBV6-5 . . TGTGCCAGCAGGATCTCGGTCGTATCTAACTATGGCTACACCTTC CASRISVVSNYGYTF
TRBJ2-3 TRBV6-6 TRBD2 . TGTGCCAGCAATGGCGGGGGGAGAACAGATACGCAGTATTTT CASNGGGRTDTQYF
TRBJ2-1 TRBV18 TRBD1 . TGTGCCAGCTCACCTCAGGGGGCGACGAATGAGCAGTTCTTC CASSPQGATNEQFF
TRBJ1-5 TRBV5-6 TRBD1 . TGTGCCAGCAGCTTGGGACAGGGGGATCAGCCCCAGCATTTT CASSLGQGDQPQHF
TRBJ2-7 TRBV27 TRBD2 few TGTGCCAGCAGTTTATCGCCGACTAGCGTAATGGACGAGCAGTACTTC CASSLSPTSVMDEQYF
TRBJ1-2 TRBV29-1 TRBD1 . TGCAGCGTTCGGACAGGGAAGGATGGCTACACCTTC CSVRTGKDGYTF
TRBJ1-1 TRBV11-3 TRBD1 few TGTGCCAGCAGCCCCGGGACAGGGGTCCTCACTGAAGCTTTCTTT CASSPGTGVLTEAFF
TRBJ1-2 TRBV4-2 TRBD1 . TGTGCCAGCAGCCCGGCGGGACAGGGGGCGGAAGGCTACACCTTC CASSPAGQGAEGYTF
TRBJ2-6 TRBV28 TRBD1 . TGTGCCAGCAGTTTTGATACAGGGGCCGGGGCCAACGTCCTGACTTTC CASSFDTGAGANVLTF
TRBJ2-3 TRBV29-1 . . TGCAGCGGCGAGACAGATACGCAGTATTTT CSGETDTQYF
TRBJ1-4 TRBV5-1 TRBD1 . TGCGCCAGCAGCTTCGGACAGGGGAACGAAAAACTGTTTTTT CASSFGQGNEKLFF
TRBJ1-5 TRBV5-1 . . TGCGCCAGCAGCTTGGTGGGCACAACGAGTCAGCCCCAGCATTTT CASSLVGTTSQPQHF